This T cell receptor beta chain originates from a study of cytomegalovirus exposure and HLA in healthy donors. Germline V gene lookup returns CDR1 SNHLY and CDR2 FYNNEI. J lost 4 bases, V lost 5 bases, and 12 bases had no gene match. The CDR3 extends over 17 amino acids. The PCR contained 60 Vbeta and 13 Jbeta primers. Clones were sequenced by immunoSEQ multiplex PCR, and TCRdb holds only the in-frame ones, with some missing. Here the sample spans just over 200,000 clones, under 70% being singletons. The material sequenced was PBMCs. The chain couples TRBV2 to TRBJ1-4, with 8 nucleotides matching TRBD1. The origin of this receptor is a man aged 35-49 years in good health and CMV-seropositive. The CDR3 DNA is TGTGCCAGCAGTTATTATCAGACAGGGGACCTTAATGAAAAACTGTTTTTT. Translating it yields CASSYYQTGDLNEKLFF.